This TCR beta chain emerged from a study of technical replicates of blood from a handful of donors (dated by TCRdb to 2016 to 2017). Preparation of the library involved the immunoSEQ multiplex PCR assay. TCRdb took over this immuneACCESS table, retaining in-frame rearrangements with V and J assigned. Such tables are incomplete; in checked studies, under half of the missing clones stem from an unresolved V gene, and the remainder is unexplained. The sample table lists 85,000 to 100,000 clones, about 95% of them with a count of one. About 0.21% of the sample is taken by the ten largest. The cysteine opens and the phenylalanine closes a CDR3 of 13 amino acids. Only the CDR3 part of the read is kept: 39 bases, read in frame from the first base. Via the germline V gene, CDR1 is KGHSH and CDR2 LQKENI. V lost 4 bases and J lost 1 base, and the count of bases not matched to a germline gene is 0. Of note for this clone: Its specific antigen is unknown. Qualities for individual bases were not recorded, and no much larger clone is one base off.

This TCR was recovered from a human donor in good health. The source material was T cells isolated from PBMCs. The rearrangement joined TRBV18 to TRBJ1-2, and 7 junctional nucleotides match TRBD1. The CDR3 is CASSRDSNYGYTF. The sequenced DNA: TGTGCCAGCTCACGGGACAGTAACTATGGCTACACCTTC. Reference TRBV18 and TRBJ1-2 proteins supply the regions before and after the CDR3; the full variable domain is: NAGVMQNPRHLVRRRGQEARLRCSPMKGHSHVYWYRQLPEEGLKFMVYLQKENIIDESGMPKERFSAEFPKEGPSILRIQQVVRGDSAAYFCASSRDSNYGYTFGSGTRLTVV.